Following are 31 T cell receptor beta chains from one sample sequenced in a study of T cells in Graves' hyperthyroidism and ophthalmopathy. Amplification of TCR beta CDR3 regions was performed using RNA transcripts as template. An initial round of RT-PCR targeting the TCR CDR3 relied on the HTBI primer set. TCRdb re-called the multiplex PCR reads with MiXCR, one entry per CDR3 protein. Among about 300,000 distinct CDR3 sequences, approximately 18% were seen once, and the ten largest hold 35% to 40%. Sequenced sample: blood. Source of these receptors: a man over 45 with Graves' ophthalmopathy.

This clonotype was detected only a few times. This sequence joins TRBV19 and TRBJ1-5; D ambiguous. Trimming pared 4 bases from V and 1 base from J, leaving 8 bases between. The germline CDR1 and CDR2 sequences are LNHDA and SQIVND (reference sequence). This CDR3 has 14 amino acids. This CDR3 is CASSTRTSNQPQHF. The CDR3 DNA follows: TGTGCCAGTAGTACCCGCACCAGCAATCAGCCCCAGCATTTT.

This clonotype has ten or more counts. This chain links TRBV28 with TRBJ2-2; 9 bases fit TRBD2. The germline V gene has CDR1 MDHEN and CDR2 SYDVKM. With 10 bases clipped from V and 1 base from J, the junction kept 4 bases outside the gene matches. The CDR3 is 14 residues long. For the CDR3, the DNA is TGTGCCATCCAAGCGGGAGGGAACACCGGGGAGCTGTTTTTT. Translated, it gives CAIQAGGNTGELFF. The full variable domain, in which reference TRBV28 and TRBJ2-2 provide the parts outside the CDR3, is DVKVTQSSRYLVKRTGEKVFLECVQDMDHENMFWYRQDPGLGLRLIYFSYDVKMKEKGDIPEGYSVSREKKERFSLILESASTNQTSMYLCAIQAGGNTGELFFGEGSRLTVL.

This clonotype occurred a few times. The V and J genes are TRBV5-6 and TRBJ2-1; D possibly uses TRBD1 or TRBD2 (5 bases each). Trimming removed 6 bases from V and 13 bases from J, with 17 bases in between. The germline V gene encodes CDR1 SGHDT and CDR2 YYEEEE. The CDR3 totals 12 residues. The CDR3 sequence is CASNRQKLGQFF. The CDR3 DNA follows: TGTGCCAGCAACAGACAGAAACTAGGACAGTTCTTC.

V usage is TRBV4-1 and J usage is TRBJ1-1; maybe TRBD1 (5 bases). Trimming took 2 bases from V and 5 from J, leaving 12 bases between them. The CDR3 spans 14 residues. Germline V gene sequence: CDR1 MGHRA, CDR2 YSYEKL. The CDR3 DNA follows: TGCGCCAGCAGCCAACTGTCGGGGCGTACTGAAGCTTTCTTT. This codes for CASSQLSGRTEAFF.

This clonotype occurred a few times. The V gene is TRBV18, the J gene TRBJ2-6, with D possibly matching TRBD2 (6 bases). Per the germline V gene, CDR1 is KGHSH and CDR2 is LQKENI. The CDR3 loop spans 21 amino acids. V was pared by 1 base and J by 3 bases, with 25 bases between. CDR3 in amino acids: CASSPLPMEGFRGVGANVLTF. The DNA of the CDR3 is TGTGCCAGCTCACCACTCCCGATGGAGGGGTTTCGAGGAGTTGGGGCCAACGTCCTGACTTTC.

This clonotype was found a few times. This chain links TRBV12-3 or TRBV12-4 with TRBJ2-7; D ambiguous. This CDR3 contains 16 residues. The V gene lost 5 bases and the J gene lost 6 bases, with 23 bases spanning the gap. The CDR3, as DNA: TGTGCCAGCAGTCCGACCCCCTTGGGATTTTCACGCGAGCAGTACTTC. Translated, it gives CASSPTPLGFSREQYF.

This clonotype occurred a few times. The chain combines TRBV6-1 with TRBJ2-7; 11 bases are a match to TRBD1. The V gene's germline CDR1 is MNHNS and CDR2 SASEGT. This CDR3 spans 15 amino acids. The J segment lost 6 bases and the V segment lost 5 bases, leaving 9 bases of the junction unmatched. CDR3 bases: TGTGCCAGCAGTTCTAATCCGGGACAGGGGGGCGAGCAGTACTTC. It specifies CASSSNPGQGGEQYF.

This clonotype was recorded many times. This sequence joins TRBV11-2 and TRBJ2-1; D is unclear. CDR1 is SGHAT and CDR2 is FQNNGV in the germline V gene. V lost 2 bases, J lost 3 bases, and 14 bases lay in between. This CDR3 has 16 amino acids. The CDR3 bases are TGTGCCAGCAGCTTAAGTCGTGCGGAAATCTACAATGAGCAGTTCTTC. Its translation: CASSLSRAEIYNEQFF.

Many counts were recorded for this clonotype. The rearrangement uses TRBV28 and TRBJ1-4; TRBD1 agrees at 8 bases. V gave up 3 bases and J gave up 6 bases; unmatched junction bases: 9. In germline, CDR1 is MDHEN, CDR2 SYDVKM. The CDR3 runs to 16 residues. The CDR3 loop reads CASSLDREGPDEKLFF. CDR3 nucleotide sequence: TGTGCCAGCAGTTTGGACAGGGAGGGTCCTGATGAAAAACTGTTTTTT.

The chain has TRBV6-1 and TRBJ2-7; 7 nucleotides line up with TRBD1. CDR1 and CDR2 (germline): MNHNS, SASEGT. J was trimmed by 2 bases and V by 4 bases; bases with no gene match: 5. The CDR3 totals 14 residues. The CDR3 nucleotides are TGTGCCAGCAGTGCCGACAGGGAACCCTACGAGCAGTACTTC. It yields the protein CASSADREPYEQYF.

This clonotype came up a few times. The V and J genes are TRBV11-1 and TRBJ2-6; maybe TRBD1 (6 bases). V was clipped by 5 bases and J by 0 bases, with 14 bases between them. The CDR3 length is 17 residues. Per the germline V gene, CDR1 is SGHAT and CDR2 is FQDESV (reference sequence). CDR3 nucleotides: TGTGCCAGCAGCCTGCAGCGAGGGGGCTCTGGGGCCAACGTCCTGACTTTC. Residues: CASSLQRGGSGANVLTF.

The V call is TRBV3-1, the J call TRBJ2-2, with 16 positions matching TRBD2. This CDR3 contains 19 residues. The trim removed 3 bases at V and 3 bases at J, leaving 7 bases unmatched. Germline CDR1 is LGHDT and CDR2 is YNNKEL (reference sequence). CDR3 residues: CASSQGLAGGKEDTGELFF. The CDR3 DNA follows: TGTGCCAGCAGCCAGGGACTAGCGGGAGGGAAGGAGGACACCGGGGAGCTGTTTTTT. The whole variable domain, filled in from reference TRBV3-1 and TRBJ2-2, reads DTAVSQTPKYLVTQMGNDKSIKCEQNLGHDTMYWYKQDSKKFLKIMFSYNNKELIINETVPNRFSPKSPDKAHLNLHINSLELGDSAVYFCASSQGLAGGKEDTGELFFGEGSRLTVL.

This clonotype was picked up many times. The chain has TRBV2 and TRBJ1-1; D ambiguous. CDR1 and CDR2 from the germline V gene are SNHLY and FYNNEI. With 7 bases removed from V and 0 bases from J, the gap between germline ends came to 21 bases. The CDR3 sequence is 17 residues long. This CDR3 reads CASKSSGLRTVNTEAFF. As DNA, the CDR3 is TGTGCCAGCAAGTCTTCGGGATTGCGTACAGTGAACACTGAAGCTTTCTTT. The entire variable domain, with the rest obtained from reference TRBV2 and TRBJ1-1, is as follows: EPEVTQTPSHQVTQMGQEVILRCVPISNHLYFYWYRQILGQKVEFLVSFYNNEISEKSEIFDDQFSVERPDGSNFTLKIRSTKLEDSAMYFCASKSSGLRTVNTEAFFGQGTRLTVV.

Many counts were recorded for this clonotype. The V and J genes are TRBV5-1 and TRBJ2-7; perhaps TRBD2 as D (6 bases). Germline V gives CDR1 SGHRS, CDR2 YFSETQ. V lost 5 bases, J lost 3 bases, and 15 bases lay in between. The CDR3 loop spans 14 amino acids. CDR3 nucleotides: TGCGCCAGCAGTCCGAGCGGGTCCCTCTACGAGCAGTACTTC. It is translated as CASSPSGSLYEQYF. The entire variable domain, with the rest obtained from reference TRBV5-1 and TRBJ2-7, is as follows: KAGVTQTPRYLIKTRGQQVTLSCSPISGHRSVSWYQQTPGQGLQFLFEYFSETQRNKGNFPGRFSGRQFSNSRSEMNVSTLELGDSALYLCASSPSGSLYEQYFGPGTRLTVT.

This clonotype was observed a handful of times. CDR3 in DNA: TGTGCCACCAGCAGAGATCTGGGGAGCAATTCACCCCTCCACTTT. Amino acids: CATSRDLGSNSPLHF. The chain carries TRBV15 and TRBJ1-6; no firm D call. The CDR3 totals 15 residues. V was pared by 0 bases and J by 7 bases, with 10 bases between. Germline V gene sequence: CDR1 LNHNV, CDR2 YYDKDF (reference sequence).

This clonotype was detected many times. The chain joins TRBV7-2 to TRBJ2-1; no firm D call. CDR3 length: 12 residues. The germline gives CDR1 SGHTA, CDR2 FQGNSA. The V end was cut by 5 bases, the J end by 10 bases, with 12 bases between. CDR3 protein: CASSRADREQFF. The CDR3 DNA is TGTGCCAGCAGCAGGGCCGACCGGGAGCAGTTCTTC.

V gene TRBV7-8 combines with J gene TRBJ1-1, with D unresolved. The ends were cut back, 2 bases at V and 4 bases at J, with 8 bases in the middle. The CDR3 has 13 amino acids. Germline V CDR1 and CDR2: SGHVS, FQNEAQ. Written as DNA, the CDR3 is TGTGCCAGCAGCTTAATTGAGTTCACTGAAGCTTTCTTT. This codes for CASSLIEFTEAFF.

This clonotype is a singleton in its sample. The rearrangement joins TRBV19 to TRBJ1-2, with 9 nucleotides matching TRBD1. The germline gives CDR1 LNHDA, CDR2 SQIVND (reference sequence). Trimming took 5 bases from V and 6 from J; bases not matched to a gene: 10. There are 15 residues in the CDR3. Written as DNA, the CDR3 is TGTGCCAGTAGTCTATCCGGGACAGGGTCTGATGGCTACACCTTC. It yields the protein CASSLSGTGSDGYTF.

This chain links TRBV25-1 with TRBJ2-7; 8 bases match TRBD2. The germline gives CDR1 MGHDK, CDR2 SYGVNS. The CDR3 has 14 amino acids. Germline trimming cut 8 bases from V and 0 bases from J; bases unmatched to any gene: 6. CDR3 sequence: CASRGGGGSYEQYF. CDR3 nucleotide sequence: TGTGCCAGCCGGGGGGGGGGCGGCTCCTACGAGCAGTACTTC.

This chain uses TRBV9 with TRBJ2-5; the match to TRBD2 covers 13 bases. V lost 3 bases to trimming and J lost 5 bases; unmatched junction nucleotides: 4. The CDR3 extends over 15 amino acids. CDR1 and CDR2 from the germline V gene are SGDLS and YYNGEE. Here the CDR3 DNA reads TGTGCCAGCAGCGGACTAGCGGGAGGTGTGGAGACCCAGTACTTC. Protein product: CASSGLAGGVETQYF.

The rearrangement joins TRBV9 to TRBJ2-1; D gene unclear. CDR1 and CDR2 from the germline V gene are SGDLS and YYNGEE. There are 13 residues in the CDR3. V was cut by 3 bases and J by 7 bases, with 11 bases left in between. The CDR3 reads CASSGASRNEQFF. The CDR3 DNA is TGTGCCAGCAGCGGAGCGTCACGGAATGAGCAGTTCTTC.

The sample holds many counts of this clonotype. This chain joins TRBV12-3 or TRBV12-4 and TRBJ2-5; the match to TRBD1 covers 8 bases. J gave up 7 bases and V 5 bases, and 6 bases lay outside the gene matches. The CDR3 totals 13 residues. DNA of the CDR3: TGTGCCAGCAGTCCCGACAGGGGCGGGACCCAGTACTTC. Translated, it gives CASSPDRGGTQYF.

This clonotype has a handful of counts. The gene calls are TRBV12-3 or TRBV12-4 and TRBJ2-7, with 8 bases identical to TRBD2. This CDR3 contains 15 residues. The V gene end was trimmed by 6 bases and the J gene end by 6 bases; junction bases not matched to a gene: 13. The CDR3 is CASSYNTGLGREQYF. Written as DNA, the CDR3 is TGTGCCAGCAGCTATAATACGGGACTAGGGCGCGAGCAGTACTTC.

There are many counts of this clonotype. This sequence joins TRBV5-6 and TRBJ1-1; D unclear. Trimming removed 5 bases at V and 4 bases at J, with 15 bases between. Germline lookup yields CDR1 SGHDT and CDR2 YYEEEE. The CDR3 has 14 residues. This CDR3 is CASRRVGLGTEAFF. The CDR3 bases are TGTGCCAGCAGACGAGTCGGGTTAGGCACTGAAGCTTTCTTT.

This clonotype was observed at least ten times. The CDR3 here is CATGRQGNSNQPQHF. Here the CDR3 DNA reads TGTGCCACCGGCAGACAGGGAAATAGCAATCAGCCCCAGCATTTT. The V and J genes are TRBV10-3 and TRBJ1-5, with 7 positions matching TRBD1. The CDR3 extends over 15 amino acids. Looked up from germline, CDR1 is ENHRY and CDR2 is SYGVKD. V trimming: 10 bases; J trimming: 0 bases; junction bases outside the gene matches: 9.

There are many counts of this clonotype. This chain uses TRBV28 with TRBJ2-5, with D unresolved. V lost 1 base, J lost 5 bases, and 14 bases lay in between. Per germline, CDR1 MDHEN and CDR2 SYDVKM. The CDR3 consists of 15 residues. The CDR3 here is CASSLYAVEVETQYF. CDR3 in DNA: TGTGCCAGCAGTTTATATGCAGTGGAAGTTGAGACCCAGTACTTC.

This clonotype was observed at least ten times. The J gene is TRBJ2-7, the V gene TRBV2, with D possibly TRBD1 on 6 matching bases. CDR1 is SNHLY, CDR2 FYNNEI, per germline. V shed 4 bases and J shed 0 bases, with 10 bases lying between them. The CDR3 contains 14 residues. The CDR3 is CASSGDRSSYEQYF. The CDR3 region has the DNA TGTGCCAGCAGTGGAGACAGGAGCTCCTACGAGCAGTACTTC.

The chain joins TRBV12-3 or TRBV12-4 to TRBJ2-3, with 8 bases fitting TRBD2. J was trimmed by 0 bases and V by 5 bases; bases with no gene match: 7. The CDR3 runs 16 residues. This chain's CDR3 is CASSRLTSGSTDTQYF. The CDR3 nucleotides read TGTGCCAGCAGTCGGCTTACTAGCGGTAGCACAGATACGCAGTATTTT.

This clonotype was counted between two and nine times. The CDR3 loop is CASSATSGGGSYNEQFF. As DNA, the CDR3 is TGTGCCAGCAGCGCGACTAGCGGGGGGGGCTCCTACAATGAGCAGTTCTTC. The chain uses TRBV9 and TRBJ2-1, with 14 bases fitting TRBD2. Germline CDR1 is SGDLS and CDR2 is YYNGEE. The CDR3 has 17 residues. V gave up 3 bases and J gave up 0 bases; unmatched junction bases: 2.

This clonotype was seen repeatedly, ten times or more. The chain employs TRBV2 and TRBJ1-2, with a tentative D call TRBD1 (6 bases). Trimming removed 4 bases from V and 4 bases from J, with 13 bases in between. The CDR3 contains 14 residues. CDR1 is SNHLY and CDR2 is FYNNEI in the germline V gene. The CDR3 DNA follows: TGTGCCAGCAGTGCGGACAGCAGAACCTATGGCTACACCTTC. It encodes CASSADSRTYGYTF.

The chain is built from TRBV7-9 and TRBJ2-2; 10 bases are a match to TRBD2. The CDR3 has 17 amino acids. V dropped 1 base and J dropped 5; count of bases not matched to a gene: 7. Germline CDR1 and CDR2: SEHNR and FQNEAQ (reference sequence). CDR3 sequence reads: CASSLEAGGPGTGELFF. For the CDR3, the DNA is TGTGCCAGCAGCTTAGAAGCGGGAGGGCCTGGGACCGGGGAGCTGTTTTTT.